The rows below give T cell receptor beta chains drawn from one sample of a study of T-cell reconstitution after alpha-beta-depleted transplantation in children. One entry per CDR3 protein, called by TCRdb with MiXCR from the PCR reads. The table records 300,000 or so distinct CDR3 sequences, 23% of them present only once. The specimen comprised PBMCs, mostly from graft donor cells, sampled 180 days after TCRalphabeta/CD19-depleted stem cell transplant. These receptors came from a male patient aged 10-17 years who had a stem cell transplant for acute lymphoblastic leukemia, so the T cells may come from the graft donor. Both conserved end residues are part of each CDR3. The order of the fields is D gene, J gene, clone size, V gene, CDR3 protein, CDR3 DNA. A D gene is named only where the DNA matches it firmly. Clone size is stated in some rows and not others, as once, few, many or a class when expanded.

d_gene: -; j_gene: TRBJ2-5; abundance: few; v_gene: TRBV20-1; CDR3aa: CSAKGHQETQYF; CDR3nt: TGCAGTGCTAAGGGACACCAAGAGACCCAGTACTTC
d_gene: TRBD1; j_gene: TRBJ2-1; abundance: few; v_gene: TRBV12-3/TRBV12-4; CDR3aa: CASSLTGVGLSVWNEQFF; CDR3nt: TGTGCCAGCAGTTTGACAGGGGTCGGTCTAAGTGTCTGGAATGAGCAGTTCTTC
d_gene: TRBD2; j_gene: TRBJ2-1; abundance: -; v_gene: TRBV27; CDR3aa: CASSSQLAGGLFYNEQFF; CDR3nt: TGTGCCAGCAGTTCCCAACTAGCGGGAGGACTATTTTACAATGAGCAGTTCTTC
d_gene: TRBD1; j_gene: TRBJ1-6; abundance: -; v_gene: TRBV20-1; CDR3aa: CSARNSDRGLSSPLHF; CDR3nt: TGCAGTGCTAGAAACTCGGACAGGGGGCTTAGTTCACCCCTCCACTTT
d_gene: -; j_gene: TRBJ2-1; abundance: once; v_gene: TRBV5-1; CDR3aa: CASSLVIGRTNEQFF; CDR3nt: TGCGCCAGCAGCTTGGTCATAGGGCGTACCAATGAGCAGTTCTTC
d_gene: TRBD1; j_gene: TRBJ2-7; abundance: few; v_gene: TRBV20-1; CDR3aa: CSAPDREYLTEQYF; CDR3nt: TGCAGTGCGCCGGACAGGGAATACCTTACGGAGCAGTACTTC
d_gene: -; j_gene: TRBJ1-1; abundance: few; v_gene: TRBV6-5; CDR3aa: CASSYRWGDTEAFF; CDR3nt: TGTGCCAGCAGTTATAGGTGGGGGGACACTGAAGCTTTCTTT
d_gene: -; j_gene: TRBJ2-7; abundance: -; v_gene: TRBV4-2; CDR3aa: CASSQDRGGTSYEQYF; CDR3nt: TGTGCCAGCAGCCAAGATCGGGGCGGTACCTCCTACGAGCAGTACTTC
d_gene: -; j_gene: TRBJ2-7; abundance: -; v_gene: TRBV12-3/TRBV12-4; CDR3aa: CASAYAYEQYF; CDR3nt: TGTGCCAGCGCCTATGCGTACGAGCAGTACTTC
d_gene: TRBD2; j_gene: TRBJ2-1; abundance: few; v_gene: TRBV11-2; CDR3aa: CASRETAGDHNEQFF; CDR3nt: TGTGCCAGCAGGGAGACTGCGGGAGATCATAATGAGCAGTTCTTC
d_gene: TRBD2; j_gene: TRBJ2-1; abundance: many; v_gene: TRBV24-1; CDR3aa: CATSDGTRGDEQFF; CDR3nt: TGTGCCACCAGTGACGGGACTAGAGGCGATGAGCAGTTCTTC
d_gene: TRBD2; j_gene: TRBJ2-7; abundance: -; v_gene: TRBV7-9; CDR3aa: CASSSVAGVSEQYF; CDR3nt: TGTGCCAGCAGCTCTGTAGCGGGAGTTTCCGAGCAGTACTTC
d_gene: -; j_gene: TRBJ2-7; abundance: many; v_gene: TRBV12-3/TRBV12-4; CDR3aa: CASSADSHEQYF; CDR3nt: TGTGCCAGCAGTGCGGACAGTCACGAGCAGTACTTC
d_gene: -; j_gene: TRBJ2-7; abundance: -; v_gene: TRBV12-3/TRBV12-4; CDR3aa: CASSFTGDSYEQYF; CDR3nt: TGTGCCAGCAGTTTCACAGGTGACTCCTACGAGCAGTACTTC
d_gene: -; j_gene: TRBJ2-6; abundance: few; v_gene: TRBV27; CDR3aa: CASSLSAYSGANVLTF; CDR3nt: TGTGCCAGCAGTTTATCGGCCTACTCTGGGGCCAACGTCCTGACTTTC
d_gene: -; j_gene: TRBJ2-7; abundance: -; v_gene: TRBV12-3/TRBV12-4; CDR3aa: CASSFRLLRGVYSYEQYF; CDR3nt: TGTGCCAGCAGTTTCCGGCTCCTTAGAGGGGTCTACTCCTACGAGCAGTACTTC
d_gene: TRBD2; j_gene: TRBJ2-1; abundance: -; v_gene: TRBV7-6; CDR3aa: CASSLESGVSGREGDEQFF; CDR3nt: TGTGCCAGCAGCTTAGAATCTGGGGTTAGCGGGAGAGAAGGCGATGAGCAGTTCTTC
d_gene: -; j_gene: TRBJ1-1; abundance: -; v_gene: TRBV6-2/TRBV6-3; CDR3aa: CASSLEPEALTEAFF; CDR3nt: TGTGCCAGCAGTCTAGAGCCTGAAGCTTTGACTGAAGCTTTCTTT
d_gene: TRBD2; j_gene: TRBJ2-1; abundance: -; v_gene: TRBV6-5; CDR3aa: CASSYSTGGLAGTHNEQFF; CDR3nt: TGTGCCAGCAGTTACTCGACAGGGGGACTAGCGGGGACCCACAATGAGCAGTTCTTC
d_gene: -; j_gene: TRBJ2-7; abundance: -; v_gene: TRBV25-1; CDR3aa: CASSSLGGIHYEQYF; CDR3nt: TGTGCCAGCAGTAGCCTCGGCGGGATCCACTACGAGCAGTACTTC
d_gene: TRBD1; j_gene: TRBJ1-1; abundance: few; v_gene: TRBV6-1; CDR3aa: CASRLQGVVGAFF; CDR3nt: TGTGCCAGCAGACTTCAGGGGGTGGTTGGAGCTTTCTTT
d_gene: -; j_gene: TRBJ1-2; abundance: few; v_gene: TRBV20-1; CDR3aa: CSAEAGGVYGYTF; CDR3nt: TGCAGTGCCGAGGCGGGGGGCGTCTATGGCTACACCTTC
d_gene: -; j_gene: TRBJ1-3; abundance: few; v_gene: TRBV12-3/TRBV12-4; CDR3aa: CASSFTGTGNTIYF; CDR3nt: TGTGCCAGCAGTTTTACAGGGACTGGAAACACCATATATTTT
d_gene: TRBD2; j_gene: TRBJ2-1; abundance: few; v_gene: TRBV20-1; CDR3aa: CSARVGGGFYNEQFF; CDR3nt: TGCAGTGCTAGAGTTGGGGGGGGATTTTACAATGAGCAGTTCTTC